Given below is one T cell receptor (beta chain) in context. Indicated time point: newly diagnosed GD, antithyroid drugs for less than 3 months. The TCR library was made from RNA that had been extracted from PBMCs in TRIzol. This record belongs to a study of regulatory T cells in long-lasting Graves disease. Relying on iRepertoire HTBI primers and Arm-PCR of CDR3 regions, the team built TCR beta libraries. TCRdb processed the multiplex PCR reads anew with MiXCR; each CDR3 protein has one entry. Among 200,000 to 250,000 distinct CDR3 sequences listed, roughly 18% were seen once. In addition, the sample was reused for a study of T cells in Graves' hyperthyroidism and ophthalmopathy. From that second work: Ophthalmopathy was separated from stable hyperthyroidism by a 13 V-J model.

The sequencing used peripheral blood mononuclear cells (PBMCs), collected at new diagnosis, from a patient treated with antithyroid drugs. The TCR sequence derives from a woman in her 30s with Graves disease.

The CDR3 DNA is TGCGCCAGCAGCCCGTCACTAGCGGGAGGGCAAGAGACCCAGTACTTC. Encoded protein: CASSPSLAGGQETQYF. This sequence joins TRBV5-1 and TRBJ2-5, with 13 bases that match TRBD2. The V gene end was trimmed by 4 bases and the J gene end by 2 bases; junction bases not matched to a gene: 5. The CDR3 runs to 16 residues. Germline assignment: CDR1 SGHRS and CDR2 YFSETQ.